Detailed here is one T cell receptor beta chain. What it binds is unknown. Measured with immunoSEQ multiplex PCR; TCRdb has only the in-frame clones, and not every one. The profile covers about 370,000 clones, with about 88% appearing a single time and more than 3% taken by the ten largest. The CDR3 is made up of 18 amino acids. Per the germline V gene, CDR1 is MGHRA and CDR2 is YSYEKL. Trimming took off 1 base at V and 1 base at J, with 18 bases between the two ends. The sample is drawn from a study of Ad26.COV2.S vaccination and SARS-CoV-2 variants. The treatment is: about 20 received Ad26.COV2.S at low or high dose, single or two shots; roughly five received placebo; per-sample allocation not given. It was on day 63 after the first vaccine or placebo injection that samples were taken. An adult donor aged 18-55 years was enrolled in Boston. Expressing Wuhan-strain SARS-CoV-2 spike, an Ad26 vector served as the vaccine.

Study conclusions and caveats: Spike-specific CD8+ and CD4+ T cell responses reportedly showed substantial breadth after vaccination.

The TCR sequence derives from a person between 18 and 65 years old who received the Ad26.COV2.S COVID-19 vaccine or a placebo. The chain combines TRBV4-1 with TRBJ2-3; possibly TRBD2 for D (7 bases). The sample in question was peripheral blood, obtained in a trial of Ad26.COV2.S vaccine versus placebo. In nucleotides, the CDR3 is TGCGCCAGCAGCCAAGGGATCGGGGGGCTAACCGGCACAGATACGCAGTATTTT. Protein: CASSQGIGGLTGTDTQYF.